The clone carrying this T cell receptor beta chain was counted between two and nine times. Authors' analysis steps: Amplification of reference gene primers was used by the study to estimate nucleated cell counts. The assay was immunoSEQ multiplex PCR, and TCRdb's table has in-frame clones only and misses some. For V, J and clone size, that table is used; D and trimming come from the DNA. Here the sample spans 350,000 to 450,000 clones, just under 90% being singletons. This record comes from a study of blood T cell repertoires in COVID-19. On the study more broadly: PBMCs, B-cell-depleted T cells, or T cells provided the cDNA or gDNA that made up the material.

Participants' own reports of clinical history determined their cohort assignment. What the recovered Cohort 3 donors had was two negative PCRs, clearance, or symptom resolution. The V segment lost 0 bases and the J segment 2 bases; nucleotides outside the gene matches: 4. The CDR3 consists of 16 residues. The germline V gene has CDR1 SGHNT and CDR2 YENEEA. The chain employs TRBV11-3 and TRBJ2-1, with 7 nucleotides matching TRBD1. Material for sequencing was PBMCs or T cells enriched from blood (not recorded which). The receptor was derived from a woman under 40 who had recovered from COVID-19. In DNA, the CDR3 is TGTGCCAGCAGCTTAGATGTAGGGGGCCCCTACAATGAGCAGTTCTTC. Protein sequence: CASSLDVGGPYNEQFF.